The TCR beta chain described here comes from a study of beta chain features in type 1 diabetes. In the study overall: Patient and healthy donor groups were alike in age, gender and cell yields.

Of the isolated RNA, all was reverse transcribed, and so the sequenced material was expressed TCRB transcripts. Measured with immunoSEQ multiplex PCR; TCRdb has only the in-frame clones, and not every one. The sample includes approximately 280,000 clones, approximately 16% of them seen just once. Study findings and constraints: For TCRB rearrangement, an influence of HLA type remained unresolved here. For Type 1 diabetes patients, all four CD4+ subsets carried TCRB CDR3s that were moderately but significantly shorter.

Concerning this clone: No antigen is known for it.

One heparinised draw of blood, averaging around 120 mL, came from each donor. CDR3 length: 14 residues. V lost 6 bases and J 4 bases, leaving 10 bases between the germline ends. The germline V gene has CDR1 MNHEY and CDR2 SVGAGI. The chain uses TRBV6-5 and TRBJ2-6, with D possibly TRBD2 on 5 matching bases. The sample was naive CD4+ T cells from blood. The receptor was derived from a man in his late teens or twenties with type 1 diabetes. DNA of the CDR3: TGTGCCAGCAGGAGGGAGTCCGGGGCCAACGTCCTGACTTTC. Its protein product is CASRRESGANVLTF.